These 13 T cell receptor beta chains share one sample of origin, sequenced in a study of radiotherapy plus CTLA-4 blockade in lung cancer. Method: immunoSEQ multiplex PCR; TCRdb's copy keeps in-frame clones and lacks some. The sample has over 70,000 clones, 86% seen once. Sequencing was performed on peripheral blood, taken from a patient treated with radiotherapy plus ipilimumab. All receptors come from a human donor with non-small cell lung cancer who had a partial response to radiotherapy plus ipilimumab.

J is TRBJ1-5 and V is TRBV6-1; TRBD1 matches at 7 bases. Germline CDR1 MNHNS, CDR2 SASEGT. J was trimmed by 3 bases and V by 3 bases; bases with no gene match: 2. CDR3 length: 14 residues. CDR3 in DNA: TGTGCCAGCAGTGAGACAGGGAACAATCAGCCCCAGCATTTT. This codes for CASSETGNNQPQHF.

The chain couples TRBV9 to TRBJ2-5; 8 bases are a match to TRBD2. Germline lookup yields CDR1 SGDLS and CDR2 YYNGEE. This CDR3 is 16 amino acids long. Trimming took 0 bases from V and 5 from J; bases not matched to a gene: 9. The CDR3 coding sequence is TGTGCCAGCAGCGTAGTGGCGGGAGGCTCCGGGGAGACCCAGTACTTC. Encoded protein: CASSVVAGGSGETQYF.

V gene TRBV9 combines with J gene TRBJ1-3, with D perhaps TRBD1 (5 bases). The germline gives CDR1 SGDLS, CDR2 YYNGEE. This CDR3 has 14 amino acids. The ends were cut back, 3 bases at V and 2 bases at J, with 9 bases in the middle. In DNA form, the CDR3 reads TGTGCCAGCAGCGGGGGCTCCGCTGGAAACACCATATATTTT. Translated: CASSGGSAGNTIYF.

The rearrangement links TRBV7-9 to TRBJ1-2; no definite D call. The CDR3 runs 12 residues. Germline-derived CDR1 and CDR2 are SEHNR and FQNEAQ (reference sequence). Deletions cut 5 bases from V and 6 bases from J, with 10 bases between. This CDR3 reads CASSPKSDGYTF. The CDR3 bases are TGTGCCAGCAGCCCCAAGAGTGATGGCTACACCTTC.

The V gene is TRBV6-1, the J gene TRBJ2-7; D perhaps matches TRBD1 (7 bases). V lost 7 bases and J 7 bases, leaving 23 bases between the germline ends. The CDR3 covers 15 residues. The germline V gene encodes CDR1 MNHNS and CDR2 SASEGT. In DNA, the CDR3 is TGTGCCAGCAAGTCCAGGGGGGAGAGTGCTACGGAGCAGTACGTC. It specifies CASKSRGESATEQYV.

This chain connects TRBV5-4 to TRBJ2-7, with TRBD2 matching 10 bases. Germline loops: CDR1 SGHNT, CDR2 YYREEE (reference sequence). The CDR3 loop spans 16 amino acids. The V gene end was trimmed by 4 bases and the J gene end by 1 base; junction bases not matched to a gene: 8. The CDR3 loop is CASSPLAGDRSYEQYF. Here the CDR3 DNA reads TGTGCCAGCAGCCCTCTAGCGGGAGATCGGTCCTACGAGCAGTACTTC.

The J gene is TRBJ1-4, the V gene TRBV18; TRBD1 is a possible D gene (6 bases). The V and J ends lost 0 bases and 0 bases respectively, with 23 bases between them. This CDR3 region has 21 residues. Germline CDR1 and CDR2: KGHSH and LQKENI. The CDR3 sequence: CASSPPNTRQVRFSTNEKLFF. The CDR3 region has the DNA TGTGCCAGCTCACCACCTAATACTCGACAGGTCCGGTTCTCAACTAATGAAAAACTGTTTTTT.

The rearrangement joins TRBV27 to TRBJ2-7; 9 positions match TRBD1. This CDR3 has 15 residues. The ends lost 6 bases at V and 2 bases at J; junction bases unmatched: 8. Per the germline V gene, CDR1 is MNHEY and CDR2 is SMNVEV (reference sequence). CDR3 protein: CASRERQGGPYEQYF. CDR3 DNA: TGTGCCAGCAGAGAGAGACAGGGGGGTCCCTACGAGCAGTACTTC.

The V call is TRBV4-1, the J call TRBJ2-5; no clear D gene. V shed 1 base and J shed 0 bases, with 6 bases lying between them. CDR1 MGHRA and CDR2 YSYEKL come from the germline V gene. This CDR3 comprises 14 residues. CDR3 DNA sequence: TGCGCCAGCAGCCAAGGTCCATACCAAGAGACCCAGTACTTC. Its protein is CASSQGPYQETQYF.

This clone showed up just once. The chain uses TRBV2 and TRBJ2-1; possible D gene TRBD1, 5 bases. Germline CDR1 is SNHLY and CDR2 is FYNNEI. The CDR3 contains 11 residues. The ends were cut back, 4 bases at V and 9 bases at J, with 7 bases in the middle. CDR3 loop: CASSAQGEQFF. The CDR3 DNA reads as TGTGCCAGCAGTGCTCAGGGTGAGCAGTTCTTC.

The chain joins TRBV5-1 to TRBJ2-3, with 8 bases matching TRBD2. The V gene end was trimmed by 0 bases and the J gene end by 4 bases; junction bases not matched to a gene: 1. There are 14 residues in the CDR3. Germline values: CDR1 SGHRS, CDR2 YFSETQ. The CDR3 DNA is TGCGCCAGCAGCTTGGTTAGCGGGGCAGATACGCAGTATTTT. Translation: CASSLVSGADTQYF.

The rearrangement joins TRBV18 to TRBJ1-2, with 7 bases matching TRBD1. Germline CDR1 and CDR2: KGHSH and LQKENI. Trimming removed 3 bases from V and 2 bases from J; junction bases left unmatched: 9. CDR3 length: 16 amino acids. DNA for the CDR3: TGTGCCAGCTCACCCCGACAGGGTAGGGGAAACTATGGCTACACCTTC. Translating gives CASSPRQGRGNYGYTF. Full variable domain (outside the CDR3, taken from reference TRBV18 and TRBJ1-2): NAGVMQNPRHLVRRRGQEARLRCSPMKGHSHVYWYRQLPEEGLKFMVYLQKENIIDESGMPKERFSAEFPKEGPSILRIQQVVRGDSAAYFCASSPRQGRGNYGYTFGSGTRLTVV.

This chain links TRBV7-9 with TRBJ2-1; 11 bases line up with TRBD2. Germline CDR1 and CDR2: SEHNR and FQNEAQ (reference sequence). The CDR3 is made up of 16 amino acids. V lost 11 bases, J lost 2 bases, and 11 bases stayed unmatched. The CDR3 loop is CAARSGLAETYNEQFF. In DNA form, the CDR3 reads TGTGCCGCACGCTCGGGACTAGCGGAAACCTACAATGAGCAGTTCTTC.